This TCR beta chain is drawn from a study of T cells after yellow fever vaccination. About the research overall: Preparation used SMART-Seq v4 Ultra Low Input for the low-cell-number fractions. Study-wide findings and caveats: After the booster, roughly 96% of CD4 and approximately 90% of CD8 primary-response clones were re-detected. The presence of abundant clonotypes contaminating from the bulk population was possible in FACS-sorted repertoires.

The CDR3 extends over 12 amino acids. CDR1 and CDR2 from the germline V gene are MNHEY and SVGAGI. The ends were cut back, 2 bases at V and 11 bases at J, with 10 bases in the middle. TCRdb re-derived calls from the 5' RACE reads in MiXCR, one entry per CDR3 protein. Among some 670,000 distinct CDR3 sequences listed, 9% to 15% were seen once. This clonotype has just a few counts. Its specificity is unknown. The chain employs TRBV6-5 and TRBJ2-1, with D maybe TRBD1 (6 bases). This sequence was found in a young man who received the YFV17D yellow fever vaccine. This specimen consisted of PBMCs, obtained on the day of the yellow fever booster vaccination. The chain's CDR3 is CASSYGQGKQFF. The CDR3 DNA follows: TGTGCCAGCAGTTACGGCCAGGGGAAGCAGTTCTTC.